This record concerns one T cell receptor beta chain sequence. The record originates from a study of blood T cell repertoires in COVID-19. Study-level background: COVID-19 samples from acute and convalescent phases originated in the United States, Italy and Spain. Sources were T cells, B-cell-depleted T cells, or PBMCs; the material itself was cDNA or gDNA.

Original analysis: Reference gene primer amplification in the assay estimated nucleated cell counts. Clones were read by immunoSEQ multiplex PCR, and TCRdb kept only the in-frame ones, dropping some. V, J and clone size were drawn from that table, and D and trimming were deduced from the DNA. The sample consists of some 310,000 clones, 87% of them appearing once. Per the germline V gene, CDR1 is KGHSH and CDR2 is LQKENI. The CDR3 totals 15 residues. With 4 bases removed from V and 1 base from J, the gap between germline ends came to 12 bases. This sequence was found in a man between 45 and 60 years old with active or convalescent COVID-19. The rearrangement joins TRBV18 to TRBJ2-3, with a possible D match to TRBD2 (5 bases). Sequenced material: peripheral blood. The CDR3 region has the DNA TGTGCCAGCTCACGTCTCCTGCGGGGCACAGATACGCAGTATTTT. Its protein product is CASSRLLRGTDTQYF. The full variable domain, in which reference TRBV18 and TRBJ2-3 provide the parts outside the CDR3, is NAGVMQNPRHLVRRRGQEARLRCSPMKGHSHVYWYRQLPEEGLKFMVYLQKENIIDESGMPKERFSAEFPKEGPSILRIQQVVRGDSAAYFCASSRLLRGTDTQYFGPGTRLTVL.